Listed below are T cell receptor beta chains from one sample, sequenced in a study of blood T cell repertoires in COVID-19. Some clones are missing from TCRdb's copy, which holds only in-frame ones; the method was immunoSEQ multiplex PCR. The sample carries about 140,000 clones, 87% recorded once. Input material: peripheral blood. These receptors were collected from a human donor in a cohort sampled during active COVID-19. The CDR3 runs from the conserved cysteine through the conserved F or W. Each record gives: V gene, D gene, CDR3 length, J gene, clone size, CDR3 DNA, CDR3 protein. D genes are given only for firm matches. Rows give clone size only sometimes, using once, few, many, or a class for an expanded clone.

TRBV28	-	15	TRBJ1-6	-	TGTGCCAGCAGTTTATTTCGGGGGGAAGACTCACCCCTCCACTTT	CASSLFRGEDSPLHF
TRBV5-1	TRBD2	15	TRBJ2-7	-	TGCGCCCGCAGCCTGCACGCGGGGGAGGTGGGGGAGCAGTACTTC	CARSLHAGEVGEQYF
TRBV25-1	TRBD2	15	TRBJ2-7	-	TGTGCCAGCAGTGCCCGGCAGGCTAGCGGGGGGTTGCAGTACTTC	CASSARQASGGLQYF
TRBV19	-	13	TRBJ1-6	-	TGTGCCAGTAGTATAGCAGGGAATTCACCCCTCCACTTT	CASSIAGNSPLHF
TRBV6-5	TRBD2	14	TRBJ2-7	-	TGTGCCAGCAACGAAGTAAGCGGGGGGACCCCTCAGTACTTC	CASNEVSGGTPQYF
TRBV9	-	14	TRBJ2-7	-	TGTGCCAGCAACGAGGCGGGGAGCTCCTACGAGCAGTACTTC	CASNEAGSSYEQYF
TRBV6-5	TRBD1	16	TRBJ2-5	-	TGTGCCAGCAGTTACGAGCGCTGGGACAGCCAAGAGACCCAGTACTTC	CASSYERWDSQETQYF
TRBV3-1/TRBV3-2	TRBD2	16	TRBJ2-5	-	TGTGCCAGCAGCCAAGACCTAGCGGGGGGGCCAGAGACCCAGTACTTC	CASSQDLAGGPETQYF
TRBV3-1/TRBV3-2	-	15	TRBJ1-4	-	TGTGCCAGCAGTCGGATGGGGGCGTCTAATGAAAAACTGTTTTTT	CASSRMGASNEKLFF
TRBV11-2	TRBD1	13	TRBJ1-2	few	TGTGCCAGCAGCTACGACAGGGACGGGGGCTACACCTTC	CASSYDRDGGYTF
TRBV14	TRBD2	15	TRBJ2-5	-	TGTGCCAGCAGCCACCGAGCGGGGGGTGTCGAGACCCAGTACTTC	CASSHRAGGVETQYF
TRBV28	-	12	TRBJ1-5	-	TGTGCCAGCCAAATTAGCAATCAGCCCCAGCATTTT	CASQISNQPQHF
TRBV4-1	-	14	TRBJ1-2	-	TGCGCCAGCAGCCAAGAGGTGGGGAGATATGGCTACACCTTC	CASSQEVGRYGYTF
TRBV19	TRBD1	13	TRBJ1-1	-	TGTGCCAGTAGGAGCAGGGGGCAAACTGAAGCTTTCTTT	CASRSRGQTEAFF
TRBV6-2/TRBV6-3	TRBD2	15	TRBJ2-7	few	TGTGCCAGCAGCCCTAAGCATAGCGGGACGCGCGAGCAGTACTTC	CASSPKHSGTREQYF
TRBV19	TRBD1	15	TRBJ2-7	few	TGTGCCAGTAGTACCACCGGGACAGGGGGCTCCGAGCAGTACTTC	CASSTTGTGGSEQYF
TRBV5-4	-	14	TRBJ2-5	-	TGTGCCAGCCGAGACCAAGACAGCGAAGAGACCCAGTACTTC	CASRDQDSEETQYF
TRBV2	-	11	TRBJ2-1	once	TGTGCCAGCAGTGTCATGAATGAGCAGTTCTTC	CASSVMNEQFF
TRBV7-2	TRBD1	15	TRBJ1-1	-	TGTGCCAGCAGCTCTCGGACAGGGACGAACACTGAAGCTTTCTTT	CASSSRTGTNTEAFF
TRBV6-2/TRBV6-3	TRBD2	19	TRBJ2-3	-	TGTGCCAGCAGTCATGGGACTAGCGGGAGGGCCGGAGAGGCAGATACGCAGTATTTT	CASSHGTSGRAGEADTQYF
TRBV28	-	11	TRBJ1-1	-	TGTGCCGTTAAGAGTTACACTGAAGCTTTCTTT	CAVKSYTEAFF
TRBV28	TRBD1	19	TRBJ1-1	-	TGTGCCAGCAGTTTATGGGGACAGGGAGGAGTGGAGGGGAACACTGAAGCTTTCTTT	CASSLWGQGGVEGNTEAFF
TRBV7-9	-	12	TRBJ1-1	-	TGTGCCAGCAGGCCGCAGGGGACTGAAGCTTTCTTT	CASRPQGTEAFF
TRBV7-3	TRBD1	15	TRBJ2-7	-	TGTGCCAGCAGCTTTGGGACAGGGGTGTCCCGCGAGCAGTACTTC	CASSFGTGVSREQYF
TRBV7-9	TRBD1	16	TRBJ1-3	-	TGTGCCAGCAGCTACGGGACAGGTTACTCTGGAAACACCATATATTTT	CASSYGTGYSGNTIYF
TRBV6-2/TRBV6-3	TRBD1	16	TRBJ1-5	-	TGTGCCAGCAGTTCGGGGGACAGGGGACCTCCCATTCCCCAGCATTTT	CASSSGDRGPPIPQHF
TRBV28	TRBD1	13	TRBJ1-2	-	TGTGCCAGCAGTAACAGGGGGGACAATGGCTACACCTTC	CASSNRGDNGYTF
TRBV4-2	TRBD2	15	TRBJ2-7	-	TGTGCCAGCAGCCATGACCTAGCGGCTAACTACGAGCAGTACTTC	CASSHDLAANYEQYF
TRBV6-5	-	14	TRBJ2-7	-	TGTGCCAGCAGTCCCTCAGGGGCCGTCTACGAGCAGTACTTC	CASSPSGAVYEQYF
TRBV5-1	TRBD2	16	TRBJ2-1	-	TGCGCCAGCAGCTCTAGCGGGGGGGCCCCCTACAATGAGCAGTTCTTC	CASSSSGGAPYNEQFF
TRBV10-3	TRBD1	12	TRBJ1-2	-	TGTGCCATCAAAGGACAGGTCTATGGCTACACCTTC	CAIKGQVYGYTF
TRBV14	-	16	TRBJ1-3	once	TGTGCCAGCAGCCAAAGACAGTCTGACTCTGGAAACACCATATATTTT	CASSQRQSDSGNTIYF
TRBV6-6	-	14	TRBJ2-3	-	TGTGCCAGCAGTTTAAGGGGCCCCGCAGATACGCAGTATTTT	CASSLRGPADTQYF
TRBV11-2	-	13	TRBJ2-7	-	TGTGCCAGCAGCTTAGGTCCCAATTACGAGCAGTACTTC	CASSLGPNYEQYF
TRBV5-6	TRBD1	16	TRBJ1-6	-	TGTGCCAGCAGCTCAGCGACAGGGGCGTATAATTCACCCCTCCACTTT	CASSSATGAYNSPLHF
TRBV7-2	-	13	TRBJ2-7	-	TGTGCCAGCAGCCCCACGTCCGGTCGGGAGCAGTACTTC	CASSPTSGREQYF
TRBV10-3	TRBD1	14	TRBJ1-1	-	TGTGCCATCAGGGTTGACAGGGGAAACACTGAAGCTTTCTTT	CAIRVDRGNTEAFF
TRBV19	TRBD1	16	TRBJ1-3	-	TGTGCCAGTAGTTTCGGGACAGGAACCTCTGGAAACACCATATATTTT	CASSFGTGTSGNTIYF
TRBV5-6	TRBD1	13	TRBJ2-7	-	TGTGCCAGCAGCTTTAACGACAGGGAAAAGCAGTACTTC	CASSFNDREKQYF
TRBV7-6	TRBD2	16	TRBJ2-7	-	TGTGCCAGCAGCTTAGAATCAGCGGGGGCTTCCTACGAGCAGTACTTC	CASSLESAGASYEQYF
TRBV6-5	-	15	TRBJ2-6	few	TGTGCCAGCACCCCTAGTTTTACTGGGGCCAACGTCCTGACTTTC	CASTPSFTGANVLTF
TRBV6-4	-	13	TRBJ1-2	-	TGTGCCAGCAGTCCGGGTAGGGGCTATGGCTACACCTTC	CASSPGRGYGYTF
TRBV7-9	-	13	TRBJ1-4	-	TGTGCCATTCCAGGGCAGCAGTATGAAAAACTGTTTTTT	CAIPGQQYEKLFF
TRBV28	TRBD1	14	TRBJ2-7	-	TGTGCCAGCAGGACACCGGGACAGGCCTACGAGCAGTACTTC	CASRTPGQAYEQYF
TRBV19	TRBD1	16	TRBJ1-5	-	TGTGCCAGTAGTATAGTGGGACAGAATAGCAATCAGCCCCAGCATTTT	CASSIVGQNSNQPQHF
TRBV30	-	12	TRBJ2-2	-	TGTGCCTGGACAGGGAACACCGGGGAGCTGTTTTTT	CAWTGNTGELFF
TRBV5-6	-	14	TRBJ1-5	few	TGTGCCAGCAGCTTTGGGTCGGGATGGCAGCCCCAGCATTTT	CASSFGSGWQPQHF
TRBV28	-	13	TRBJ2-7	-	TGTGCCAGCAGTATTAGGACAGATCTGCCCCCGTACTTC	CASSIRTDLPPYF
TRBV18	-	18	TRBJ2-6	-	TGTGCCAGCTCACCCTCTTTCGGGATGGATGCTGGGGCCAACGTCCTGACTTTC	CASSPSFGMDAGANVLTF
TRBV6-5	TRBD1	13	TRBJ1-2	-	TGTGCCAGCAGTTATAAGGGGGCGAGTGGCTACACCTTC	CASSYKGASGYTF
TRBV4-3	TRBD1	14	TRBJ2-7	-	TGCGCCAGCTCCCCCGGGACAGGGGCCTACGAGCAGTACTTC	CASSPGTGAYEQYF
TRBV5-1	TRBD2	17	TRBJ2-7	-	TGCGCCAGCAGCAGTGGACTAGCGGGAGGGGGAATCCACGAGCAGTACTTC	CASSSGLAGGGIHEQYF
TRBV2	TRBD1	12	TRBJ1-2	-	TGTGCCAGCAGGGATAGACAGGGCAGCTACACCTTC	CASRDRQGSYTF
TRBV29-1	-	12	TRBJ1-2	-	TGCAGCGTTGAGGAGGTGGGGTATGGCTACACCTTC	CSVEEVGYGYTF